These 27 T cell receptor beta chains were all obtained from the same sample, sequenced in a study of Graves' ophthalmopathy and Graves' hyperthyroidism. RNA transcripts yielded amplified TCR beta CDR3 regions. Amplification began with first-round RT-PCR using HTBI primers, then second-round multiplex PCR was performed. TCRdb re-called the multiplex PCR reads through MiXCR, storing one row per CDR3 protein. The table lists about 550,000 distinct CDR3 sequences, roughly 40% of them singletons, with about 4% in the top ten. Specimen: peripheral blood or thyroid tissue (not recorded which). Every receptor here comes from an adult man with Graves' hyperthyroidism.

The chain's CDR3 is CANTSGRRYEQYF. The CDR3 bases are TGTGCCAACACTAGCGGGAGACGGTACGAGCAGTACTTC. The J gene is TRBJ2-7, the V gene TRBV27; 11 bases fit TRBD2. Trimming cost V 10 bases and J 4 bases; bases outside gene matches: 6. Germline V gene data show CDR1 as MNHEY and CDR2 as SMNVEV (reference sequence). The CDR3 totals 13 residues.

Ten or more counts support this clonotype. The chain carries TRBV5-1 and TRBJ1-2; D possibly corresponds to TRBD1 (5 bases). Trimming took off 0 bases at V and 5 bases at J, with 11 bases between the two ends. Germline V CDR1 and CDR2: SGHRS, YFSETQ. This CDR3 is built from 14 residues. CDR3 in amino acids: CASSLEPGQYGYTF. The CDR3 DNA sequence: TGCGCCAGCAGCTTGGAGCCAGGGCAATATGGCTACACCTTC.

Concerning this clonotype: A much larger clonotype is one base distant, so this may be a read error. This chain links TRBV20-1 with TRBJ2-2; D is possibly TRBD2 (6 bases). The germline V gene has CDR1 DFQATT and CDR2 SNEGSKA (reference sequence). The CDR3 spans 15 residues. Written as DNA, the CDR3 is TGCAGTGCTAGAGAAGCTGCCAGGAACACCGGGGGGCTGTTTTTT. It is translated as CSAREAARNTGGLFF.

About this clonotype itself: Possible read error: a much larger clone is one base away. Here the CDR3 DNA reads TGCGCCAACAGCTTGCAGGGAATGGCTGGAAACACCATATATTTT. Its translation is CANSLQGMAGNTIYF. The rearrangement uses TRBV5-1 and TRBJ1-3; D is perhaps TRBD1 (5 bases). The CDR3 consists of 15 residues. Germline V gene data show CDR1 as SGHRS and CDR2 as YFSETQ.

This clonotype was seen a handful of times. A much larger clone lies one base from this, so it may be a read error. This chain connects TRBV7-9 to TRBJ1-5, with D unresolved. From germline, CDR1 is SEHNR and CDR2 FQNEAQ (reference sequence). The CDR3 length is 13 residues. Trimming removed 1 base from V and 9 bases from J, with 10 bases in between. The CDR3 loop is CASSLDGVRPQHF. DNA of the CDR3: TGTGCCAGCAGCTTAGACGGGGTAAGGCCCCAGCATTTT. The variable domain in full, with the rest retrieved from reference TRBV7-9 and TRBJ1-5, is DTGVSQNPRHKITKRGQNVTFRCDPISEHNRLYWYRQTLGQGPEFLTYFQNEAQLEKSRLLSDRFSAERPKGSFSTLEIQRTEQGDSAMYLCASSLDGVRPQHFGDGTRLSIL.

Notes on this clonotype: The junction shows a germline mismatch at one end, possibly a read error. V gene TRBV6-5 combines with J gene TRBJ2-1; 7 bases are shared with TRBD1. The tail of the sequence fits TRBJ2-7 better, so the J call may be wrong. Germline-derived CDR1 and CDR2 are MNHEY and SVGAGI. There are 14 residues in the CDR3. CDR3: CAISGGQSKNEQYF. CDR3 nucleotides: TGTGCCATCAGTGGGGGACAGTCTAAGAATGAGCAGTACTTC.

The V and J genes are TRBV9 and TRBJ1-4, with no clear D. The CDR3 has 15 residues. Per the germline V gene, CDR1 is SGDLS and CDR2 is YYNGEE. Deletions cut 0 bases from V and 3 bases from J, with 9 bases between. The CDR3 DNA follows: TGTGCCAGCAGCGTAGGCCCTTTATCTAATGAAAAACTGTTTTTT. Translated: CASSVGPLSNEKLFF.

This clonotype was recorded once. The junction differs from germline at one of its ends, possibly a read error. The chain joins TRBV7-2 to TRBJ2-7; the D gene is possibly TRBD1 (5 bases). The CDR3 extends over 15 amino acids. Per the germline V gene, CDR1 is SGHTA and CDR2 is FQGNSA. This CDR3 is CASSLVGLERNELYF. The CDR3 DNA reads as TGTGCCAGCAGCTTAGTGGGGCTAGAGAGAAACGAGCTGTACTTC.

The chain is built from TRBV6-1 and TRBJ2-2, with D tentatively TRBD1 (5 bases). CDR1 is MNHNS, CDR2 SASEGT, per germline. This CDR3 is built from 16 residues. Trimming cost V 5 bases and J 0 bases, with 13 bases left between them. CDR3 residues: CASSYGDSSNTGELFF. Written as DNA, the CDR3 is TGTGCCAGCAGTTACGGTGACAGTTCGAACACCGGGGAGCTGTTTTTT.

This clonotype was counted many times. The chain employs TRBV10-1 and TRBJ2-5; 8 nucleotides align to TRBD2. Germline assignment: CDR1 WNHNN and CDR2 SYGVQD (reference sequence). The CDR3 has 12 amino acids. The trim removed 3 bases at V and 10 bases at J, leaving 4 bases unmatched. The CDR3: CASSERGGDQYF. DNA for the CDR3: TGCGCCAGCAGTGAACGGGGGGGAGACCAGTACTTC.

This clonotype was picked up a small number of times. The chain uses TRBV30 and TRBJ1-2; 7 nucleotides agree with TRBD1. The V and J ends lost 1 base and 6 bases, in that order; junction bases with no gene match: 2. CDR3 length: 12 amino acids. CDR1 is GTSNPN and CDR2 is SVGIG in the germline V gene (reference sequence). The chain's CDR3 is CAWSGQGHGYTF. The CDR3 DNA follows: TGTGCCTGGAGTGGACAGGGTCATGGCTACACCTTC.

This clonotype was found many times. The rearrangement joins TRBV6-6 to TRBJ2-6, with D possibly TRBD2 on 6 matching bases. Trimming cost V 6 bases and J 4 bases, with 19 bases left between them. Looked up from germline, CDR1 is MNHNY and CDR2 is SVGAGI (reference sequence). The CDR3 length is 17 residues. Here the CDR3 DNA reads TGTGCCAGCAGACCTGCCATGGGACTGCCCGGGGCCAACGTCCTGACTTTC. Translated, it gives CASRPAMGLPGANVLTF.

The rearrangement joins TRBV20-1 to TRBJ2-3, with 11 bases aligning to TRBD2. This CDR3 is built from 17 residues. V lost 3 bases and J lost 4; bases outside the gene matches: 12. Per germline, CDR1 DFQATT and CDR2 SNEGSKA (reference sequence). This CDR3 reads CSASTTSGDRWADTQYF. The CDR3 DNA reads TGCAGTGCTAGCACGACTAGCGGGGACCGGTGGGCAGATACGCAGTATTTT.

The CDR3 sequence is CSVEDGEAADTQYF. The CDR3 region has the DNA TGCAGCGTTGAAGACGGCGAAGCGGCAGATACGCAGTATTTT. This chain joins TRBV29-1 and TRBJ2-3; possible D gene TRBD2, 5 bases. The CDR3 is 14 amino acids. The V gene lost 0 bases and the J gene lost 4 bases, with 11 bases spanning the gap. CDR1 SQVTM and CDR2 ANQGSEA come from the germline V gene.

Regarding this clonotype: One junction end disagrees with the germline gene, perhaps due to a read error. The chain employs TRBV7-2 and TRBJ2-5, with D perhaps matching TRBD1 (5 bases). The CDR3 is made up of 15 amino acids. CDR1 is SGHTA, CDR2 FQGNSA, per germline. The CDR3 loop is CVSSDTSGWGETQYF. The CDR3 coding sequence is TGTGTCAGCAGCGACACGTCAGGGTGGGGAGAGACCCAGTACTTC.

Regarding this clonotype: Given a much more abundant clone one base away, this may be a read error. This chain joins TRBV2 and TRBJ1-1; a possible D gene is TRBD1 (6 bases). V dropped 11 bases and J dropped 3 bases, with 16 bases sitting between them. The germline CDR1 and CDR2 sequences are SNHLY and FYNNEI. This CDR3 is 13 amino acids long. CDR3 nucleotides: TGTGCCGGGGTTGGACAGATAGACACTGAAGCTTTCTTT. It codes for CAGVGQIDTEAFF.

This clonotype occurred many times. The chain employs TRBV20-1 and TRBJ1-6, with D possibly TRBD1 on 5 matching bases. Germline-derived CDR1 and CDR2 are DFQATT and SNEGSKA (reference sequence). The germline V and J ends were trimmed by 0 bases and 9 bases, with 15 bases remaining between them. The CDR3 consists of 15 residues. CDR3 nucleotides: TGCAGTGCTAGAGATCTTCTTGGGGCAGGTTCACCCCTCCACTTT. Translating gives CSARDLLGAGSPLHF.

The rearrangement links TRBV7-9 to TRBJ2-7; 9 positions agree with TRBD1. V was pared by 3 bases and J by 3 bases, with 6 bases of the junction left unmatched. CDR1 SEHNR and CDR2 FQNEAQ come from the germline V gene (reference sequence). This CDR3 is 15 amino acids long. CDR3 in amino acids: CASSFRDRVRYEQYF. CDR3 bases: TGTGCCAGCAGCTTCCGGGACAGGGTTCGCTACGAGCAGTACTTC.

This clonotype was seen a handful of times. The CDR3 is CASSPLGVGNQPQHF. The DNA for the CDR3 is TGTGCCAGCTCACCTCTGGGTGTGGGCAATCAGCCCCAGCATTTT. The chain employs TRBV12-3 or TRBV12-4 and TRBJ1-5, with D hard to call. The CDR3 length is 15 residues. Trimming removed 8 bases from V and 2 bases from J, with 16 bases in between.

This clonotype appeared once. For the CDR3, the DNA is TGTGCCAGCAGCTTAGTCGGTTCAGGGTTGGGTGAAAAACTGTTTTTT. This codes for CASSLVGSGLGEKLFF. V and J are TRBV7-9 and TRBJ1-4; weak D call: TRBD1 (5 bases). Trimming left V 1 base short and J 7 bases short, with 16 bases between. Germline V gene sequence: CDR1 SEHNR, CDR2 FQNEAQ (reference sequence). The CDR3 runs to 16 residues. The entire variable domain, with the rest obtained from reference TRBV7-9 and TRBJ1-4, is as follows: DTGVSQNPRHKITKRGQNVTFRCDPISEHNRLYWYRQTLGQGPEFLTYFQNEAQLEKSRLLSDRFSAERPKGSFSTLEIQRTEQGDSAMYLCASSLVGSGLGEKLFFGSGTQLSVL.

This clonotype has a count of ten or more. The rearrangement joins TRBV29-1 to TRBJ2-5; TRBD1 matches 10 bases. This CDR3 has 13 amino acids. V lost 6 bases and J lost 5; bases outside the gene matches: 6. Germline CDR1 is SQVTM and CDR2 is ANQGSEA. CDR3 in amino acids: CSVDRGRGETQYF. The CDR3 DNA is TGCAGCGTAGACAGGGGGCGCGGGGAGACCCAGTACTTC. Based on the CDR3 plus reference TRBV29-1 and TRBJ2-5, the full variable domain is SAVISQKPSRDICQRGTSLTIQCQVDSQVTMMFWYRQQPGQSLTLIATANQGSEATYESGFVIDKFPISRPNLTFSTLTVSNMSPEDSSIYLCSVDRGRGETQYFGPGTRLLVL.

J is TRBJ2-5 and V is TRBV20-1, with D unclear. The CDR3 is made up of 12 amino acids. Between the trimmed V and J ends, which lost 4 bases and 7 bases, there was a span of 13 bases. CDR1 and CDR2 (germline): DFQATT, SNEGSKA (reference sequence). As DNA, the CDR3 is TGCAGTGCTATCGCGGCCGGCGGGACCCAGTACTTC. Its translation: CSAIAAGGTQYF.

CDR3 DNA: TGCGCCAGCAGCCAAAACCCCGACGTGAACACCATATATTTT. Its protein product is CASSQNPDVNTIYF. The chain employs TRBV4-1 and TRBJ1-3; no clear D. Germline lookup yields CDR1 MGHRA and CDR2 YSYEKL. The CDR3 has 14 amino acids. V was clipped by 2 bases and J by 7 bases, with 12 bases between them.

This clonotype has ten or more counts. V usage is TRBV6-5 and J usage is TRBJ2-7; the D call may be TRBD1 or TRBD2 (5 bases each). Trimming removed 0 bases from V and 0 bases from J, with 9 bases in between. Germline V gene lookup returns CDR1 MNHEY and CDR2 SVGAGI. This CDR3 contains 15 residues. CDR3 protein: CASSYSWGTSYEQYF. The CDR3 nucleotides are TGTGCCAGCAGTTACTCGTGGGGGACCTCCTACGAGCAGTACTTC.

This clonotype was detected only a few times. This chain connects TRBV5-4 to TRBJ2-7; 11 positions match TRBD1. Germline V lookup: CDR1 SGHNT, CDR2 YYREEE (reference sequence). Unmatched junction bases numbered 12, after V lost 4 bases and J lost 3 bases. This CDR3 contains 17 residues. The CDR3 sequence: CASSPGTGGLPVYEQYF. As DNA, the CDR3 is TGTGCCAGCAGCCCTGGGACAGGGGGTCTTCCAGTCTACGAGCAGTACTTC.

J is TRBJ2-7 and V is TRBV7-8; 8 positions match TRBD1. This CDR3 comprises 14 residues. CDR1 is SGHVS, CDR2 FQNEAQ, per germline. V was clipped by 1 base and J by 4 bases; unmatched bases: 3. CDR3 sequence: CASSLETGEYEQYF. Here the CDR3 DNA reads TGTGCCAGCAGCTTAGAGACAGGGGAGTACGAGCAGTACTTC.

V is TRBV19 and J is TRBJ1-5; 8 bases agree with TRBD1. There are 17 residues in the CDR3. Unmatched junction bases numbered 10, after V lost 3 bases and J lost 3 bases. Germline-derived CDR1 and CDR2 are LNHDA and SQIVND (reference sequence). The CDR3 DNA reads TGTGCCAGTAGTATCCCTCGTTTGGACAGGGTCAATCAGCCCCAGCATTTT. Residues: CASSIPRLDRVNQPQHF.